The 23 T cell receptor beta chains listed next were all sequenced from one sample in a study of blood T cell repertoires in COVID-19. Produced via immunoSEQ multiplex PCR; TCRdb's table is partial and in-frame only. The sample contains approximately 250,000 clones, nearly 85% of which appear only once. The sequenced sample consisted of peripheral blood. These receptors all stem from a human donor in a cohort sampled during active COVID-19.

The chain recombines TRBV5-4 with TRBJ1-1; D unresolved. Germline CDR1 reads SGHNT; CDR2 reads YYREEE (reference sequence). V shed 0 bases and J shed 11 bases, with 11 bases lying between them. The CDR3 runs to 12 residues. For the CDR3, the DNA is TGTGCCAGCAGCTTGGAGAGGATTGGGGCTTTCTTT. Translating it yields CASSLERIGAFF. The variable domain in full, completed from reference TRBV5-4 and TRBJ1-1, reads ETGVTQSPTHLIKTRGQQVTLRCSSQSGHNTVSWYQQALGQGPQFIFQYYREEENGRGNFPPRFSGLQFPNYSSELNVNALELDDSALYLCASSLERIGAFFGQGTRLTVV.

Only one count was recorded for this clone. The rearrangement uses TRBV29-1 and TRBJ2-7; 8 bases align to TRBD2. Germline trimming cut 4 bases from V and 6 bases from J; bases unmatched to any gene: 8. Germline V gene sequence: CDR1 SQVTM, CDR2 ANQGSEA. This CDR3 comprises 13 residues. The CDR3: CSVARGGTGEQYF. For the CDR3, the DNA is TGCAGCGTTGCTCGGGGGGGAACCGGCGAGCAGTACTTC.

The chain carries TRBV4-3 and TRBJ1-1, with 7 bases that match TRBD1. Germline-derived CDR1 and CDR2 are LGHNA and YSLEER. The CDR3 totals 14 residues. With V trimmed by 0 bases and J by 4 bases, 2 bases remained unmatched. The CDR3 DNA is TGCGCCAGCAGCCAAGAGACAGGGTTCACTGAAGCTTTCTTT. It translates to CASSQETGFTEAFF.

The gene calls are TRBV4-1 and TRBJ2-7; possibly TRBD1 for D (6 bases). CDR1 and CDR2 from the germline V gene are MGHRA and YSYEKL. The CDR3 has 14 residues. The V gene lost 6 bases and the J gene lost 0 bases, with 12 bases spanning the gap. Here the CDR3 DNA reads TGCGCCAGCAGTCCCACAGGGCTCTCCTACGAGCAGTACTTC. Translating it yields CASSPTGLSYEQYF.

The chain couples TRBV6-2 or TRBV6-3 to TRBJ2-5; D perhaps matches TRBD2 (7 bases). The CDR3 totals 14 residues. The V end lost 6 bases, the J end lost 5 bases, and 16 bases lay between the germline ends. The germline V gene has CDR1 MNHEY and CDR2 SVGEGT. The CDR3 here is CASSIGGARETQYF. The CDR3 nucleotides read TGTGCCAGCAGCATAGGGGGGGCCCGGGAGACCCAGTACTTC.

The gene calls are TRBV28 and TRBJ1-1; a weak D match, TRBD1 (5 bases). This CDR3 has 12 residues. Per germline, CDR1 MDHEN and CDR2 SYDVKM. V was cut by 8 bases and J by 11 bases, with 18 bases left in between. The CDR3: CASVEAGRGAFF. In nucleotides, the CDR3 is TGTGCCAGCGTTGAGGCAGGGAGGGGTGCTTTCTTT.

The chain couples TRBV28 to TRBJ2-5, with TRBD2 matching over 12 bases. The CDR3 runs 15 residues. CDR1 and CDR2 from the germline V gene are MDHEN and SYDVKM. Trimming at V came to 8 bases and at J to 2 bases, leaving 6 bases not matched to a gene. The CDR3 region has the DNA TGTGCCAGCGCAAGACTAGCGGGAGAGCAAGAGACCCAGTACTTC. Its translation: CASARLAGEQETQYF.

V is TRBV10-3 and J is TRBJ2-5; 9 bases align to TRBD2. V lost 6 bases and J lost 5; bases outside the gene matches: 7. This CDR3 comprises 14 residues. Germline values: CDR1 ENHRY, CDR2 SYGVKD. CDR3 region: CAISRGLAGETQYF. As DNA, the CDR3 is TGTGCCATCAGCCGGGGACTAGCAGGGGAGACCCAGTACTTC.

This chain connects TRBV9 to TRBJ1-1; D unclear. The germline gives CDR1 SGDLS, CDR2 YYNGEE. Between the trimmed V and J ends, which lost 4 bases and 2 bases, there was a span of 15 bases. The CDR3 contains 15 residues. The CDR3 here is CASSPRQKINTEAFF. The CDR3 DNA sequence: TGTGCCAGCAGCCCCCGACAAAAGATTAACACTGAAGCTTTCTTT.

This chain joins TRBV14 and TRBJ2-3; 8 bases agree with TRBD2. This CDR3 region has 18 residues. The trim removed 4 bases at V and 5 bases at J, leaving 17 bases unmatched. The germline V gene has CDR1 SGHDN and CDR2 FVKESK. CDR3 DNA sequence: TGTGCCAGCAGCCGCTTGACATCCGGGACTAGTCTAAGAGATACGCAGTATTTT. It is translated as CASSRLTSGTSLRDTQYF. The variable domain in full, with the rest retrieved from reference TRBV14 and TRBJ2-3, is EAGVTQFPSHSVIEKGQTVTLRCDPISGHDNLYWYRRVMGKEIKFLLHFVKESKQDESGMPNNRFLAERTGGTYSTLKVQPAELEDSGVYFCASSRLTSGTSLRDTQYFGPGTRLTVL.

The chain couples TRBV4-2 to TRBJ2-5, with TRBD2 identical over 9 bases. The V segment lost 0 bases and the J segment 5 bases; nucleotides outside the gene matches: 4. There are 15 residues in the CDR3. Germline V gene sequence: CDR1 LGHNA, CDR2 YNFKEQ. CDR3 DNA sequence: TGTGCCAGCAGCCAAGATGGGACTAGCCGTGAGACCCAGTACTTC. Protein sequence: CASSQDGTSRETQYF.

The rearrangement links TRBV10-3 to TRBJ2-3, with 9 bases matching TRBD2. CDR3 size: 16 residues. Trimming removed 4 bases from V and 5 bases from J; junction bases left unmatched: 10. Germline lookup yields CDR1 ENHRY and CDR2 SYGVKD. CDR3 DNA: TGTGCCATCAGTGGTATCGGCGGGGGGGGGAGAGATACGCAGTATTTT. It yields the protein CAISGIGGGGRDTQYF.

This chain connects TRBV5-1 to TRBJ2-3; 14 bases fit TRBD2. This CDR3 contains 14 residues. V shed 4 bases and J 6 bases; nucleotides not matched to a gene: 1. In germline, CDR1 is SGHRS, CDR2 YFSETQ. CDR3 amino acids: CASSRTSGRDTQYF. CDR3 DNA: TGCGCCAGCAGCCGGACTAGCGGGAGGGATACGCAGTATTTT.

This rearrangement joins TRBV6-7 to TRBJ2-5; D gene ambiguous. TRBV6-7 has ORF status, its function being uncertain. The CDR3 consists of 11 residues. V gave up 4 bases and J gave up 3 bases, with 3 bases separating them. CDR3 loop: CASSSEETQYF. As DNA, the CDR3 is TGTGCCAGCAGTTCGGAAGAGACCCAGTACTTC.

This chain connects TRBV2 to TRBJ1-4; D is unclear. Trimming removed 6 bases from V and 3 bases from J, with 8 bases in between. Germline V gene data show CDR1 as SNHLY and CDR2 as FYNNEI. The CDR3 is made up of 13 amino acids. As DNA, the CDR3 is TGTGCCAGCAGATCTCAGGCTAATGAAAAACTGTTTTTT. It is translated as CASRSQANEKLFF. The entire variable domain, with the rest obtained from reference TRBV2 and TRBJ1-4, is as follows: EPEVTQTPSHQVTQMGQEVILRCVPISNHLYFYWYRQILGQKVEFLVSFYNNEISEKSEIFDDQFSVERPDGSNFTLKIRSTKLEDSAMYFCASRSQANEKLFFGSGTQLSVL.

V gene TRBV7-3 combines with J gene TRBJ2-7, with 8 bases identical to TRBD2. With V trimmed by 5 bases and J by 2 bases, 5 bases remained unmatched. CDR1 SGHTA and CDR2 FQGTGA come from the germline V gene. The CDR3 has 14 amino acids. The CDR3 DNA reads as TGTGCCAGCAGCGTAGCGGGACCCCCCTACGAGCAGTACTTC. Its protein product is CASSVAGPPYEQYF. The complete variable domain, with remaining parts taken from reference TRBV7-3 and TRBJ2-7, reads GAGVSQTPSNKVTEKGKYVELRCDPISGHTALYWYRQSLGQGPEFLIYFQGTGAADDSGLPNDRFFAVRPEGSVSTLKIQRTERGDSAVYLCASSVAGPPYEQYFGPGTRLTVT.

Comment on this clone: The germline gene is not matched at one end of the junction; a read error may be the cause. V is TRBV28 and J is TRBJ2-2; 8 positions match TRBD1. The germline V gene has CDR1 MDHEN and CDR2 SYDVKM. The CDR3 totals 15 residues. CDR3: CASSFWTGNAGELFF. The CDR3 nucleotides read TGTGCCAGCAGTTTCTGGACAGGGAACGCCGGGGAGCTGTTTTTT. Full variable domain (remainder filled in from reference TRBV28 and TRBJ2-2): DVKVTQSSRYLVKRTGEKVFLECVQDMDHENMFWYRQDPGLGLRLIYFSYDVKMKEKGDIPEGYSVSREKKERFSLILESASTNQTSMYLCASSFWTGNAGELFFGEGSRLTVL.

The chain combines TRBV7-9 with TRBJ1-1, with TRBD1 identical over 9 bases. Germline CDR1 and CDR2: SEHNR and FQNEAQ (reference sequence). CDR3 length equals 18 residues. V lost 1 base, J lost 0 bases, and 9 bases stayed unmatched. CDR3 loop: CASSLGVGTGFMNTEAFF. DNA for the CDR3: TGTGCCAGCAGCTTAGGGGTTGGGACAGGGTTCATGAACACTGAAGCTTTCTTT. Variable domain in full (rest from reference TRBV7-9 and TRBJ1-1): DTGVSQNPRHKITKRGQNVTFRCDPISEHNRLYWYRQTLGQGPEFLTYFQNEAQLEKSRLLSDRFSAERPKGSFSTLEIQRTEQGDSAMYLCASSLGVGTGFMNTEAFFGQGTRLTVV.

This clone was picked up a small number of times. The rearrangement joins TRBV3-1 (or the pseudogene TRBV3-2) to TRBJ1-2, with TRBD1 identical over 8 bases. After removal of 4 bases from V and 4 bases from J, the junction contained 8 bases not matched to a gene. The length of the CDR3 is 15 residues. Germline loops: CDR1 LGHDT, CDR2 YNNKEL (reference sequence). CDR3 protein: CASSPSGTGTYGYTF. The CDR3 coding sequence is TGTGCCAGCAGCCCTTCCGGGACAGGCACCTATGGCTACACCTTC.

This chain links TRBV6-6 with TRBJ2-1; 10 nucleotides match TRBD2. This CDR3 comprises 15 residues. Germline V gene data show CDR1 as MNHNY and CDR2 as SVGAGI (reference sequence). V lost 6 bases, J lost 6 bases, and 8 bases stayed unmatched. The CDR3 is CASRARTSGFNEQFF. The CDR3 nucleotides read TGTGCCAGCAGGGCCCGGACTAGCGGATTCAATGAGCAGTTCTTC.

This clone appeared once. The chain recombines TRBV7-2 with TRBJ2-1; no firm D call. In germline, CDR1 is SGHTA, CDR2 FQGNSA. The CDR3 sequence is 15 residues long. Trimming left V 3 bases short and J 3 bases short, with 12 bases between. CDR3 sequence reads: CASSFSGGDYNEQFF. DNA of the CDR3: TGTGCCAGCAGCTTTTCCGGCGGTGACTACAATGAGCAGTTCTTC.

The V gene is TRBV18, the J gene TRBJ1-1, with 7 bases lining up with TRBD1. V was pared by 1 base and J by 0 bases, with 2 bases of the junction left unmatched. The CDR3 length is 15 residues. The V gene's germline CDR1 is KGHSH and CDR2 LQKENI. This CDR3 reads CASSPQGQLNTEAFF. The CDR3 coding sequence is TGTGCCAGCTCACCACAGGGACAGTTGAACACTGAAGCTTTCTTT.

The chain combines TRBV4-2 with TRBJ2-7; TRBD2 aligns across 9 bases. The CDR3 extends over 17 amino acids. CDR1 and CDR2 from the germline V gene are LGHNA and YNFKEQ. J lost 2 bases, V lost 1 base, and 9 bases had no gene match. The CDR3 sequence is CASSQVGAGGYTYEQYF. Written as DNA, the CDR3 is TGTGCCAGCAGCCAAGTCGGAGCGGGAGGCTACACCTACGAGCAGTACTTC.